One sample yielded the 5 T cell receptor beta chains listed below, sequenced in a study of blood T cell repertoires in COVID-19. Repertoires were generated with immunoSEQ multiplex PCR, while TCRdb's copy carries only in-frame clones and drops some. The table lists roughly 200,000 clones, more than 70% of them singletons. The sample comprised peripheral blood. The origin of the receptors is a woman aged 55-70 years with acute or convalescent COVID-19.

V gene TRBV27 combines with J gene TRBJ1-4; 9 bases fit TRBD1. Germline trimming cut 6 bases from V and 5 bases from J; bases unmatched to any gene: 7. This CDR3 contains 15 residues. Per germline, CDR1 MNHEY and CDR2 SMNVEV (reference sequence). The CDR3 nucleotides are TGTGCCAGCAGCCGAGCCGGGACAGGGAATGAAAAACTGTTTTTT. Protein sequence: CASSRAGTGNEKLFF.

The chain carries TRBV18 and TRBJ2-2, with a weak D call TRBD1 (6 bases). The CDR3 contains 16 residues. The V end was cut by 0 bases, the J end by 2 bases, with 10 bases between. Germline loops: CDR1 KGHSH, CDR2 LQKENI. CDR3 loop: CASSPPSQGNTGELFF. In DNA form, the CDR3 reads TGTGCCAGCTCACCACCATCACAGGGCAACACCGGGGAGCTGTTTTTT.

This clone was counted a single time. This chain uses TRBV30 with TRBJ2-1, with 9 bases aligning to TRBD2. Germline CDR1 and CDR2: GTSNPN and SVGIG (reference sequence). There are 15 residues in the CDR3. J was trimmed by 2 bases and V by 0 bases; bases with no gene match: 2. The CDR3 loop is CAWSVRGRAYNEQFF. CDR3 in DNA: TGTGCCTGGAGTGTACGCGGGAGGGCCTACAATGAGCAGTTCTTC.

The chain combines TRBV29-1 with TRBJ2-4; the match to TRBD2 covers 14 bases. In germline, CDR1 is SQVTM, CDR2 ANQGSEA. Trimming cost V 2 bases and J 6 bases; bases outside gene matches: 3. The CDR3 consists of 15 residues. CDR3 loop: CSVEIGTSGRNIQYF. DNA of the CDR3: TGCAGCGTTGAAATCGGGACTAGCGGGAGAAACATTCAGTACTTC.

The rearrangement joins TRBV15 to TRBJ2-5, with D possibly TRBD2 on 6 matching bases. CDR1 and CDR2 (germline): LNHNV, YYDKDF (reference sequence). V lost 1 base to trimming and J lost 4 bases, with 10 bases between them. The CDR3 has 14 amino acids. The DNA for the CDR3 is TGTGCCACCAGCAGAGGGGGAGCGGGAGAGACCCAGTACTTC. Encoded protein: CATSRGGAGETQYF.